The 9 T cell receptor beta chains below were found in one sample sequenced in a study of beta chain features in type 1 diabetes. Reverse transcribing all isolated RNA meant expressed TCRB transcripts were sequenced. The repertoire was sequenced with immunoSEQ multiplex PCR; TCRdb's copy has only in-frame clones and lacks some. The sample consists of 130,000 to 150,000 clones, 7% to 10% of them appearing once. What was sequenced was central memory CD4+ T cells from blood. The receptors were gathered from a man between 18 and 35 years old in good health.

This clone was found many times. The chain recombines TRBV4-2 with TRBJ1-2; D is perhaps TRBD1 (5 bases). Germline CDR1 and CDR2: LGHNA and YNFKEQ. V lost 0 bases to trimming and J lost 6 bases, with 11 bases between them. CDR3 size: 14 residues. The CDR3 coding sequence is TGTGCCAGCAGCCAAGAGCGGTCGGGGGATGGCTACACCTTC. Translation gives CASSQERSGDGYTF.

V and J are TRBV5-1 and TRBJ2-6, with 8 nucleotides matching TRBD1. The germline CDR1 and CDR2 sequences are SGHRS and YFSETQ. This CDR3 has 16 residues. V lost 7 bases to trimming and J lost 0 bases; unmatched junction nucleotides: 6. Here the CDR3 reads CASRGTGASGANVLTF. In DNA form, the CDR3 reads TGCGCCAGCCGGGGGACAGGTGCCTCTGGGGCCAACGTCCTGACTTTC.

This clone showed up just a few times. In DNA form, the CDR3 reads TGTGCCAGCAGCTCCTCGGGGGGTAGCACAGATACGCAGTATTTT. This translates into CASSSSGGSTDTQYF. J is TRBJ2-3 and V is TRBV7-8; 7 nucleotides line up with TRBD2. The length of the CDR3 is 15 residues. With 4 bases clipped from V and 0 bases from J, the junction kept 4 bases outside the gene matches. Germline assignment: CDR1 SGHVS and CDR2 FQNEAQ.

This chain's CDR3 is CASSVSPRDRNSPLHF. The CDR3 region has the DNA TGTGCCAGCAGCGTAAGTCCCCGGGACAGGAATTCACCCCTCCACTTT. The V call is TRBV9, the J call TRBJ1-6; 8 positions agree with TRBD1. Unmatched junction bases numbered 7, after V lost 1 base and J lost 7 bases. CDR3 length: 16 residues. Germline V gene data show CDR1 as SGDLS and CDR2 as YYNGEE.

Only a few counts were recorded for this clone. This chain connects TRBV6-1 to TRBJ1-5; D gene unclear. The CDR3 spans 14 residues. Germline V gene sequence: CDR1 MNHNS, CDR2 SASEGT. Trimming pared 9 bases from V and 0 bases from J, leaving 12 bases between. CDR3 protein: CASQTGNSNQPQHF. The DNA of the CDR3 is TGTGCCAGTCAGACCGGGAATAGCAATCAGCCCCAGCATTTT.

In its sample, this clone was seen a few times. V gene TRBV10-1 combines with J gene TRBJ2-3, with D possibly being TRBD2 (6 bases). This CDR3 spans 15 amino acids. The germline CDR1 and CDR2 sequences are WNHNN and SYGVQD (reference sequence). V was pared by 5 bases and J by 4 bases, with 16 bases between. The CDR3 is CASSPKTTSSDTQYF. CDR3 DNA sequence: TGCGCCAGCAGTCCGAAAACAACTAGCTCAGATACGCAGTATTTT.

The sample holds a few counts of this clone. The V gene is TRBV9, the J gene TRBJ2-7, with 12 nucleotides matching TRBD2. The CDR3 spans 16 residues. Germline V gives CDR1 SGDLS, CDR2 YYNGEE. The V and J ends lost 0 bases and 4 bases, in that order; junction bases with no gene match: 5. The DNA of the CDR3 is TGTGCCAGCAGCGTAGAGGGGACTAGCGGGCAGTACGAGCAGTACTTC. Its protein product is CASSVEGTSGQYEQYF. Full variable domain (missing parts from reference TRBV9 and TRBJ2-7): DSGVTQTPKHLITATGQRVTLRCSPRSGDLSVYWYQQSLDQGLQFLIQYYNGEERAKGNILERFSAQQFPDLHSELNLSSLELGDSALYFCASSVEGTSGQYEQYFGPGTRLTVT.

The chain couples TRBV9 to TRBJ2-1; 10 bases agree with TRBD2. This CDR3 is 15 amino acids long. The germline CDR1 and CDR2 sequences are SGDLS and YYNGEE. V lost 4 bases and J lost 9; bases outside the gene matches: 10. The CDR3 region has the DNA TGTGCCAGCAGCTTACGGAGCGGGGGGGCGGGTGAGCAGTTCTTC. Translation: CASSLRSGGAGEQFF.

This clone was counted only a few times. This sequence joins TRBV15 and TRBJ2-6, with D unclear. CDR1 is LNHNV and CDR2 is YYDKDF in the germline V gene (reference sequence). Trimming shortened V by 0 bases and J by 0 bases, and 15 bases separated the two germline ends. This CDR3 is built from 19 residues. CDR3 sequence: CATSREGRPLSSGANVLTF. DNA of the CDR3: TGTGCCACCAGCAGAGAGGGCAGGCCTTTAAGCTCTGGGGCCAACGTCCTGACTTTC.